This T cell receptor (beta chain) was observed in a study of neurological immune-mediated disorders. The time point is: longitudinal time-point 3. Unsorted libraries came from 2 million PBMCs stored at -80 °C. Whole-study results and caveats: None of the CDR3 amino acid sequences of expanded clones recurred across subjects, suggesting private repertoires in all groups.

The authors made cDNA by 5'RACE with 10-nucleotide random UMIs. TCRdb analysed the 5' RACE reads with MiXCR anew, one entry per CDR3 protein. The data contain 95,000 to 110,000 distinct CDR3 sequences, roughly a tenth of them singletons. In its sample, this clonotype was seen many times. Its matching antigen is unknown. Germline loops: CDR1 SEHNR, CDR2 FQNEAQ (reference sequence). V was pared by 5 bases and J by 6 bases, with 17 bases between. The CDR3 totals 15 residues. Sequenced input: PBMCs. This TCR derives from a female donor with HTLV-1-associated myelopathy (HAM/TSP). J is TRBJ2-1 and V is TRBV7-9; D is unclear. The CDR3 nucleotides are TGTGCCAGCAGCCCCGCAGGATTTTCGGGCAATGAGCAGTTCTTC. Residues: CASSPAGFSGNEQFF.